Presented here are 27 T cell receptor beta chains from one specimen sequenced in a study of a mutant IDH1 vaccine in newly diagnosed glioma. Time point reported: week 23, last vaccination. Every vaccine dose comprised 300 ug of mutant IDH1 20-mer peptide plus topical imiquimod. Assay: immunoSEQ multiplex PCR; the TCRdb copy retains only in-frame clones and omits some. The sample shows roughly 60,000 clones, about 85% of them seen only once. The antigens of these receptors remain unknown. The specimen comprised PBMCs, sampled from a glioma patient whose treatment included an IDH1 peptide vaccine. The receptors shown here come from a man aged 25-45 years with glioma.

The chain joins TRBV7-8 to TRBJ1-5; 7 nucleotides match TRBD1. Germline CDR1 reads SGHVS; CDR2 reads FQNEAQ. The CDR3 has 12 amino acids. The V gene end was trimmed by 6 bases and the J gene end by 6 bases; junction bases not matched to a gene: 2. The CDR3 sequence is CASSHRGQPQHF. CDR3 sequence (DNA): TGTGCCAGCAGTCACAGGGGTCAGCCCCAGCATTTT.

V and J are TRBV6-5 and TRBJ1-6; TRBD1 aligns across 10 bases. The CDR3 has 14 residues. V was clipped by 6 bases and J by 6 bases; unmatched bases: 2. CDR1 MNHEY and CDR2 SVGAGI come from the germline V gene. The CDR3: CASRGTGVNSPLHF. The DNA for the CDR3 is TGTGCCAGCAGGGGGACAGGGGTTAATTCACCCCTCCACTTT.

The gene calls are TRBV28 and TRBJ1-2; D is unclear. The germline V gene encodes CDR1 MDHEN and CDR2 SYDVKM. V was clipped by 2 bases and J by 2 bases, with 3 bases between them. CDR3 length: 12 amino acids. CDR3 loop: CASSLGNYGYTF. The CDR3, as DNA: TGTGCCAGCAGTTTAGGGAACTATGGCTACACCTTC.

This rearrangement joins TRBV9 to TRBJ1-1; TRBD1 agrees at 7 bases. V lost 3 bases and J lost 7; bases outside the gene matches: 3. The CDR3 is 12 amino acids. Germline lookup yields CDR1 SGDLS and CDR2 YYNGEE. The CDR3 sequence is CASSDNRGEAFF. The CDR3 DNA is TGTGCCAGCAGCGATAACAGGGGTGAAGCTTTCTTT.

The gene calls are TRBV30 and TRBJ1-6, with no clear D. This CDR3 is 13 amino acids long. CDR1 is GTSNPN and CDR2 is SVGIG in the germline V gene (reference sequence). Trimming removed 2 bases from V and 10 bases from J, with 12 bases in between. The CDR3 DNA reads as TGTGCCTGGAGTTTAGTTCCGGGGTCACCCCTCCACTTT. Its protein product is CAWSLVPGSPLHF.

The V gene is TRBV18, the J gene TRBJ2-1, with 8 bases fitting TRBD2. Per germline, CDR1 KGHSH and CDR2 LQKENI. The V and J ends lost 0 bases and 8 bases, in that order; junction bases with no gene match: 6. This CDR3 region has 15 residues. The CDR3 nucleotides are TGTGCCAGCTCACCACCGGGACTAGGGGCCGATGAGCAGTTCTTC. This encodes CASSPPGLGADEQFF.

The V and J genes are TRBV6-1 and TRBJ1-6, with 12 bases aligning to TRBD1. The ends lost 6 bases at V and 7 bases at J; junction bases unmatched: 4. The germline V gene encodes CDR1 MNHNS and CDR2 SASEGT. This CDR3 has 15 amino acids. CDR3 in amino acids: CASSAGQGANSPLHF. The CDR3 region has the DNA TGTGCCAGCAGCGCGGGACAGGGGGCGAATTCACCCCTCCACTTT.

The chain couples TRBV27 to TRBJ2-5; the D is unclear. CDR3 length: 11 residues. Germline V gene data show CDR1 as MNHEY and CDR2 as SMNVEV (reference sequence). Between the trimmed V and J ends, which lost 6 bases and 2 bases, there was a span of 4 bases. The CDR3 sequence: CASRVQETQYF. CDR3 DNA sequence: TGTGCCAGCAGGGTACAAGAGACCCAGTACTTC.

The chain has TRBV28 and TRBJ2-4; maybe TRBD1 (6 bases). This CDR3 is built from 16 residues. With 4 bases removed from V and 0 bases from J, the gap between germline ends came to 13 bases. Germline V lookup: CDR1 MDHEN, CDR2 SYDVKM. The CDR3 reads CASSSRTALAKNIQYF. The DNA for the CDR3 is TGTGCCAGCAGTTCGAGGACAGCCCTAGCCAAAAACATTCAGTACTTC.

Points on this clone: An end of the junction differs from the germline gene, which may be a read error. The chain employs TRBV19 and TRBJ1-6; tentatively, D is TRBD1 (5 bases). Germline-derived CDR1 and CDR2 are LNHDA and SQIVND (reference sequence). The CDR3 is 14 residues long. The DNA of the CDR3 is TGTGCCAGTAGTATCTCCAGGGTCGGTTCACCCCCCCACTTT. This gives the protein CASSISRVGSPPHF.

The V gene is TRBV19, the J gene TRBJ1-4, with TRBD1 matching 10 bases. J gave up 6 bases and V 6 bases, and 4 bases lay outside the gene matches. The length of the CDR3 is 14 residues. The germline V gene encodes CDR1 LNHDA and CDR2 SQIVND (reference sequence). Here the CDR3 DNA reads TGTGCCAGTAGCGACAGGGGGCGGGATGAAAAACTGTTTTTT. It yields the protein CASSDRGRDEKLFF.

The chain recombines TRBV6-6 with TRBJ1-2; D not certain. CDR1 is MNHNY and CDR2 is SVGAGI in the germline V gene (reference sequence). Trimming stripped 10 bases from V and 2 bases from J, with 14 bases between. The CDR3 consists of 13 residues. CDR3 protein: CATRGGGNYGYTF. The CDR3 nucleotides are TGTGCCACCCGGGGTGGCGGCAACTATGGCTACACCTTC.

The chain uses TRBV11-3 and TRBJ2-5; D is unclear. Germline V gene data show CDR1 as SGHNT and CDR2 as YENEEA. This CDR3 is 12 amino acids long. V was shortened by 2 bases and J by 4 bases, with 5 bases between the two germline ends. The CDR3 DNA is TGTGCCAGCAGCTTAATTGGAGAGACCCAGTACTTC. Translating it yields CASSLIGETQYF.

This clone was seen only a few times. The chain couples TRBV30 to TRBJ1-5; 9 bases agree with TRBD1. V trimming: 1 base; J trimming: 3 bases; junction bases outside the gene matches: 7. The CDR3 consists of 16 residues. CDR1 is GTSNPN, CDR2 SVGIG, per germline (reference sequence). CDR3 residues: CAWSGWGQGNNQPQHF. CDR3 sequence (DNA): TGTGCCTGGAGTGGCTGGGGACAGGGAAACAATCAGCCCCAGCATTTT. The complete variable domain, with remaining parts taken from reference TRBV30 and TRBJ1-5, reads SQTIHQWPATLVQPVGSPLSLECTVEGTSNPNLYWYRQAAGRGLQLLFYSVGIGQISSEVPQNLSASRPQDRQFILSSKKLLLSDSGFYLCAWSGWGQGNNQPQHFGDGTRLSIL.

For the CDR3, the DNA is TGTGCCAGCTCACCAGGCACCAGCACTGAAGCTTTCTTT. Its translation is CASSPGTSTEAFF. The rearrangement joins TRBV18 to TRBJ1-1; D is ambiguous. Trimming cost V 2 bases and J 4 bases, with 8 bases left between them. Germline V gene sequence: CDR1 KGHSH, CDR2 LQKENI. The CDR3 is 13 amino acids.

The V call is TRBV7-9, the J call TRBJ2-1; D is unresolved. Trimming took 2 bases from V and 8 from J, leaving 10 bases between them. This CDR3 has 13 amino acids. The germline CDR1 and CDR2 sequences are SEHNR and FQNEAQ (reference sequence). The CDR3: CASSLPSFHEQFF. The CDR3 bases are TGTGCCAGCAGCTTACCTAGTTTCCATGAGCAGTTCTTC.

The chain has TRBV5-6 and TRBJ1-5, with TRBD1 identical over 9 bases. The CDR3 runs 19 residues. The V gene's germline CDR1 is SGHDT and CDR2 YYEEEE. Trimming removed 3 bases from V and 1 base from J; junction bases left unmatched: 14. The CDR3 nucleotides are TGTGCCAGCAGCTACTACAGGGGGCGGGCGCGAGGAAGCAATCAGCCCCAGCATTTT. This sequence encodes CASSYYRGRARGSNQPQHF.

The V gene is TRBV6-6, the J gene TRBJ1-1; D perhaps matches TRBD1 (6 bases). Germline-derived CDR1 and CDR2 are MNHNY and SVGAGI (reference sequence). This CDR3 spans 12 amino acids. The V end lost 4 bases, the J end lost 11 bases, and 14 bases lay between the germline ends. The CDR3 DNA sequence: TGTGCCAGCAGTTCAGAGGGGGGGCCCGCTTTCTTT. Its translation: CASSSEGGPAFF.

The V call is TRBV7-8, the J call TRBJ2-3, with 11 bases fitting TRBD2. V lost 1 base and J lost 5; bases outside the gene matches: 8. The CDR3 consists of 17 residues. Per the germline V gene, CDR1 is SGHVS and CDR2 is FQNEAQ. CDR3 in amino acids: CASSLETSGGPLDTQYF. The CDR3 DNA sequence: TGTGCCAGCAGCTTAGAAACTAGCGGGGGTCCTCTAGATACGCAGTATTTT.

The CDR3 loop reads CASSQGGDTQYF. CDR3 in DNA: TGCGCCAGCAGCCAAGGCGGTGATACGCAGTATTTT. The chain joins TRBV4-1 to TRBJ2-3; D not certain. Germline V gene lookup returns CDR1 MGHRA and CDR2 YSYEKL. Trimming shortened V by 1 base and J by 6 bases, and 5 bases separated the two germline ends. The CDR3 covers 12 residues.

This sequence joins TRBV12-5 and TRBJ2-7; D may be TRBD1 (6 bases). This CDR3 comprises 17 residues. V lost 4 bases, J lost 0 bases, and 19 bases lay in between. Germline CDR1 is LGHNT and CDR2 is FRNRAP. The CDR3 loop is CASGSGVGGPRSYEQYF. CDR3 nucleotides: TGTGCTAGTGGTTCAGGGGTGGGTGGACCCCGCTCCTACGAGCAGTACTTC.

The chain uses TRBV18 and TRBJ2-7, with a weak D call TRBD1 (7 bases). Germline V gene sequence: CDR1 KGHSH, CDR2 LQKENI. V was shortened by 5 bases and J by 2 bases, with 13 bases between the two germline ends. There are 14 residues in the CDR3. The CDR3 bases are TGTGCCAGCTCAGCCTCAGGGGGGACCTACGAGCAGTACTTC. Translation: CASSASGGTYEQYF.

The J gene is TRBJ2-3, the V gene TRBV6-6, with 11 bases lining up with TRBD2. Germline V gene lookup returns CDR1 MNHNY and CDR2 SVGAGI (reference sequence). This CDR3 has 15 amino acids. With V trimmed by 6 bases and J by 5 bases, 7 bases remained unmatched. Here the CDR3 DNA reads TGTGCCAGCAGCCCTAGCGGGGGGTTCCTAGATACGCAGTATTTT. Translation gives CASSPSGGFLDTQYF.

The rearrangement joins TRBV11-1 to TRBJ1-6; D is unclear. Germline CDR1 SGHAT, CDR2 FQDESV (reference sequence). V lost 3 bases to trimming and J lost 1 base, with 7 bases between them. The CDR3 runs to 15 residues. The CDR3 loop is CASSFQDSYNSPLHF. In DNA form, the CDR3 reads TGTGCCAGCAGCTTCCAGGATTCCTATAATTCACCCCTCCACTTT.

The V and J genes are TRBV5-1 and TRBJ2-4; perhaps D is TRBD1 or TRBD2 (6 bases each). The CDR3 spans 16 residues. Germline values: CDR1 SGHRS, CDR2 YFSETQ. Trimming left V 0 bases short and J 1 base short, with 11 bases between. In DNA, the CDR3 is TGCGCCAGCAGCTTGGCGGGGGCCTCGGCCAAAAACATTCAGTACTTC. Translated, it gives CASSLAGASAKNIQYF.

J is TRBJ2-5 and V is TRBV7-9, with 10 nucleotides matching TRBD2. The length of the CDR3 is 15 residues. Germline V lookup: CDR1 SEHNR, CDR2 FQNEAQ (reference sequence). V lost 8 bases to trimming and J lost 2 bases; unmatched junction nucleotides: 8. CDR3 in DNA: TGTGCCAGCCCCCCCGGACTAGCGGCACAAGAGACCCAGTACTTC. Translating it yields CASPPGLAAQETQYF.

V usage is TRBV25-1 and J usage is TRBJ2-2; TRBD1 aligns across 8 bases. This CDR3 is built from 16 residues. CDR1 is MGHDK and CDR2 is SYGVNS in the germline V gene. Trimming removed 3 bases from V and 4 bases from J; junction bases left unmatched: 7. CDR3 nucleotide sequence: TGTGCCAGCAGTGATCGGACAGGGCCCGTCACCGGGGAGCTGTTTTTT. Residues: CASSDRTGPVTGELFF.